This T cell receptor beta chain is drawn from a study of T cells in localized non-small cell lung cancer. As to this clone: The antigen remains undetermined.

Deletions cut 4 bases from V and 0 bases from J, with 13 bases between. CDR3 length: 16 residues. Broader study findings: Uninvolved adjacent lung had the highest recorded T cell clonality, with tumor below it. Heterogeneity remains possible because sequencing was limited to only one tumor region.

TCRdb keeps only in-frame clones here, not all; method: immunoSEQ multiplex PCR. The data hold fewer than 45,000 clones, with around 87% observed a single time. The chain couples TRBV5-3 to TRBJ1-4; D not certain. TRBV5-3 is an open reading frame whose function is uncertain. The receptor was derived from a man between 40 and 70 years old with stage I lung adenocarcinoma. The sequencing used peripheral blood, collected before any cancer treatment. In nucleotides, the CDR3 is TGTGCCAGAAGCGAGGAGACATGGGCAACTAATGAAAAACTGTTTTTT. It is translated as CARSEETWATNEKLFF.